This T cell receptor beta chain was profiled in a study of identical twins. Notes on the study in general: Those out-of-frame alpha sequences shared by twins showed an excess of low generation probability. The study found that models underestimated out-of-frame TCR alpha sharing in monozygotic twins. Conclusions were based on cross-sectional statistical analysis, without following the same donors.

Deletions cut 2 bases from V and 0 bases from J, with 7 bases between. This CDR3 spans 14 amino acids. CDR1 and CDR2 from the germline V gene are MDHEN and SYDVKM. On this clonotype: Its antigen is unknown.

TCRdb re-called the 5' RACE reads through MiXCR, storing one row per CDR3 protein. The sample records a few hundred thousand distinct CDR3 sequences, roughly 18% being singletons. Material: naive T cells sorted from blood. The clonotype comes from a man aged 50-59 years in good health. The chain links TRBV28 to TRBJ2-5, with D unresolved. CDR3 DNA: TGTGCCAGCAGTTTACGGACGTACCAAGAGACCCAGTACTTC. Translated: CASSLRTYQETQYF.